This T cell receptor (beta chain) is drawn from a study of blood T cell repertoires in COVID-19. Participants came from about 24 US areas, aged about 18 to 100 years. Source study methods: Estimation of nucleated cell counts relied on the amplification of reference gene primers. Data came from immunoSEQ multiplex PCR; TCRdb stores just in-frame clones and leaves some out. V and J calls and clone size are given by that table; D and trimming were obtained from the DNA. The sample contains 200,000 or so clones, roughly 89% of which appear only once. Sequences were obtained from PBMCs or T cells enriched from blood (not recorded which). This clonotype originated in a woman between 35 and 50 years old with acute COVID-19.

The CDR3 DNA reads TGTGCCAGCAGCCGGACAGGGGGCCAGGGCTATGGCTACACCTTC. Protein: CASSRTGGQGYGYTF. The J gene is TRBJ1-2, the V gene TRBV2, with 11 bases fitting TRBD1. The J segment lost 4 bases and the V segment lost 6 bases, leaving 7 bases of the junction unmatched. Germline V gives CDR1 SNHLY, CDR2 FYNNEI. The CDR3 spans 15 residues.